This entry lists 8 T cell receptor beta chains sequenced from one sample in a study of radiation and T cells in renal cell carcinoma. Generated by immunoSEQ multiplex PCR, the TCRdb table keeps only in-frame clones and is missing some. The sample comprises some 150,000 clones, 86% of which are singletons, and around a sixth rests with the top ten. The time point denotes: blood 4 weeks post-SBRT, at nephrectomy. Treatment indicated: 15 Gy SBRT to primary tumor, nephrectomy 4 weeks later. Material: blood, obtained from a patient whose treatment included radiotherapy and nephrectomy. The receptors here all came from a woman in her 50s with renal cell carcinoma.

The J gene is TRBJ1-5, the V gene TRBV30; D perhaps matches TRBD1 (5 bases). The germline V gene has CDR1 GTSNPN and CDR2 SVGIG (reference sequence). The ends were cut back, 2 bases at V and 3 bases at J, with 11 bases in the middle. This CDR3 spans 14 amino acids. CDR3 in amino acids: CAWSTGTINQPQHF. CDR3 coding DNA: TGTGCCTGGAGTACAGGTACCATCAATCAGCCCCAGCATTTT.

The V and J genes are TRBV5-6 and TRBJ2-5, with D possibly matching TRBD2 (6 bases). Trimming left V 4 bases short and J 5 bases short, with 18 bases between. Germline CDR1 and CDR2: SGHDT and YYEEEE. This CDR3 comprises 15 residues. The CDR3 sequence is CASSPWGEITETQYF. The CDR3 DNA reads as TGTGCCAGCAGCCCTTGGGGGGAGATCACGGAGACCCAGTACTTC.

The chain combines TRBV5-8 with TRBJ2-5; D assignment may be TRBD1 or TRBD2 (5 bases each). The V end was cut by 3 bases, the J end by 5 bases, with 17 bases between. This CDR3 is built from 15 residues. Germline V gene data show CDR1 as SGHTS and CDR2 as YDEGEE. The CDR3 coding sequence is TGTGCCAGCAGCTCGGGCCCGGGGCTGGTGGAGACCCAGTACTTC. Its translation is CASSSGPGLVETQYF. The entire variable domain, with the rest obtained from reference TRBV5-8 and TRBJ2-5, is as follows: EAGVTQSPTHLIKTRGQQATLRCSPISGHTSVYWYQQALGLGLQFLLWYDEGEERNRGNFPPRFSGRQFPNYSSELNVNALELEDSALYLCASSSGPGLVETQYFGPGTRLLVL.

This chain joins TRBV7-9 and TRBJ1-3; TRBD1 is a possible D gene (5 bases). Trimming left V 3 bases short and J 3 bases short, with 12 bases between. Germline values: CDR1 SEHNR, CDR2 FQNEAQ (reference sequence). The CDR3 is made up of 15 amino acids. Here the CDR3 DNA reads TGTGCCAGCAGCTTCGGCAGGGAAAGTGGAAACACCATATATTTT. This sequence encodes CASSFGRESGNTIYF.

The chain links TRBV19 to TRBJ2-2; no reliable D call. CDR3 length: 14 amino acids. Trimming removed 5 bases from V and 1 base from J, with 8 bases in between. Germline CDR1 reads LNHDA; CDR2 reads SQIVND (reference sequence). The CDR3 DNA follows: TGTGCCAGTAGTCCCTCTTTGAACACCGGGGAGCTGTTTTTT. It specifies CASSPSLNTGELFF.

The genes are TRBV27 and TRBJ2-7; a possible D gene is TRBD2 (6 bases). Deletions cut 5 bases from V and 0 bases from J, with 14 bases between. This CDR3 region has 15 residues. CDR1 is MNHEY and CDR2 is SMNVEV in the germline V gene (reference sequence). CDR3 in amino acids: CASSQTSLSSYEQYF. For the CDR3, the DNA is TGTGCCAGCAGTCAAACTAGCTTGAGCTCCTACGAGCAGTACTTC.

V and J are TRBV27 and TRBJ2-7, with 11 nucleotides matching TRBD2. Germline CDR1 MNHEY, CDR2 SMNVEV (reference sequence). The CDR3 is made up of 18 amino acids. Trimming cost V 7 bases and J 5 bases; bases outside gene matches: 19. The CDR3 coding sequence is TGTGCCAGCACCCCGGGGGTGACTAGCGGGACGCTAAGCCACGAGCAGTACTTC. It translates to CASTPGVTSGTLSHEQYF.

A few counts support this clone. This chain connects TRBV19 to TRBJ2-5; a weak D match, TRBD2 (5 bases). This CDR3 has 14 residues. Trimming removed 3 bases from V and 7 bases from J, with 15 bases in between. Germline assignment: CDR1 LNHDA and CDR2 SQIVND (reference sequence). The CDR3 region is CASSIGLGQWTQYF. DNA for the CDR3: TGTGCCAGTAGTATCGGACTCGGCCAGTGGACCCAGTACTTC. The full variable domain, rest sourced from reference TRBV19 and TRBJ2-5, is DGGITQSPKYLFRKEGQNVTLSCEQNLNHDAMYWYRQDPGQGLRLIYYSQIVNDFQKGDIAEGYSVSREKKESFPLTVTSAQKNPTAFYLCASSIGLGQWTQYFGPGTRLLVL.